Given below is one TCR beta chain in context. Its antigen remains unidentified. One junction end does not reproduce the germline sequence, and a read error may be involved. CDR1 and CDR2 from the germline V gene are PRHDT and FYEKMQ (reference sequence). The CDR3 length is 12 residues. TCRdb keeps only in-frame clones here, not all; method: immunoSEQ multiplex PCR. The data contain about 100,000 clones, around 80% of them singletons. All patients relapsed after autologous stem cell transplantation, and brentuximab vedotin exposure varied. This entry is derived from a study of PD-1 blockade in classical Hodgkin lymphoma. Study results and caveats: Individuals initiating nivolumab under 1 year after ASCT were excluded.

The sequencing here drew on peripheral blood mononuclear cells (PBMCs), taken at baseline. The V and J genes are TRBV13 and TRBJ2-4, with unresolved D. The clonotype originates from a human donor with classical Hodgkin lymphoma. CDR3 protein: CASSLAGRTLHF. The CDR3 nucleotides read TGTGCCAGCAGCTTAGCTGGCCGGACCCTGCACTTC.